The 29 T cell receptor beta chains below come from one sample, sequenced in a study of blood T cell repertoires in COVID-19. Clones were sequenced by immunoSEQ multiplex PCR, and TCRdb holds only the in-frame ones, with some missing. In the table there are 250,000 to 300,000 clones, roughly nine tenths of which are singletons. The sample comprised peripheral blood. All receptors derive from a young man with active or convalescent COVID-19.

The rearrangement joins TRBV12-5 to TRBJ1-4; TRBD1 matches at 8 bases. Germline V gene sequence: CDR1 LGHNT, CDR2 FRNRAP. Trimming cost V 5 bases and J 4 bases; bases outside gene matches: 6. This CDR3 region has 15 residues. This CDR3 reads CASGRGDRINEKLFF. As DNA, the CDR3 is TGTGCTAGTGGTCGCGGGGACAGGATTAATGAAAAACTGTTTTTT.

The V gene is TRBV28, the J gene TRBJ2-1; a possible D gene is TRBD1 (7 bases). V gave up 7 bases and J gave up 8 bases, with 21 bases separating them. This CDR3 contains 15 residues. Germline V gives CDR1 MDHEN, CDR2 SYDVKM. CDR3 amino acids: CASTQGGRIGHEQFF. The CDR3 DNA sequence: TGTGCCAGCACCCAGGGGGGACGGATCGGCCATGAGCAGTTCTTC.

The rearrangement links TRBV29-1 to TRBJ2-2; D not resolved. This CDR3 spans 12 amino acids. V shed 2 bases and J shed 1 base, with 2 bases lying between them. Germline V lookup: CDR1 SQVTM, CDR2 ANQGSEA. CDR3 in amino acids: CSVELNTGELFF. CDR3 sequence (DNA): TGCAGCGTTGAACTGAACACCGGGGAGCTGTTTTTT.

The V gene is TRBV29-1, the J gene TRBJ1-4; D is possibly TRBD1 (5 bases). The CDR3 has 15 amino acids. V lost 7 bases and J 7 bases, leaving 22 bases between the germline ends. Per the germline V gene, CDR1 is SQVTM and CDR2 is ANQGSEA. This CDR3 is CSAVTPGQGGEKLFF. CDR3 in DNA: TGCAGCGCCGTCACTCCTGGGCAGGGTGGTGAAAAACTGTTTTTT.

This clone showed up just once. This chain joins TRBV10-1 and TRBJ2-3, with TRBD1 as a possible D gene (5 bases). The V end was cut by 5 bases, the J end by 1 base, with 10 bases between. Germline V gene sequence: CDR1 WNHNN, CDR2 SYGVQD (reference sequence). This CDR3 has 14 residues. CDR3 nucleotides: TGCGCCAGCAGTCCGGAACAGGGCACAGATACGCAGTATTTT. Translated: CASSPEQGTDTQYF.

This chain connects TRBV15 to TRBJ2-7; 7 bases match TRBD2. The length of the CDR3 is 13 residues. J was trimmed by 6 bases and V by 6 bases; bases with no gene match: 8. The germline gives CDR1 LNHNV, CDR2 YYDKDF (reference sequence). The CDR3 coding sequence is TGTGCCACCAGACCAAGTGGGGGGGGCGAGCAGTACTTC. Protein sequence: CATRPSGGGEQYF.

The chain links TRBV27 to TRBJ2-7, with a possible D match to TRBD1 (6 bases). The CDR3 length is 13 residues. CDR1 and CDR2 from the germline V gene are MNHEY and SMNVEV (reference sequence). Trimming removed 4 bases from V and 2 bases from J, with 9 bases in between. The CDR3 region is CASSWAGAYEQYF. CDR3 sequence (DNA): TGTGCCAGCAGTTGGGCAGGGGCCTACGAGCAGTACTTC.

The V call is TRBV7-2, the J call TRBJ1-2; TRBD1 aligns across 8 bases. V lost 3 bases and J lost 7; bases outside the gene matches: 13. CDR3 size: 16 residues. Germline V gives CDR1 SGHTA, CDR2 FQGNSA. The DNA of the CDR3 is TGTGCCAGCAGCTTTCCCGGCCCTCAGGGGGCTCGTGGCTACACCTTC. It is translated as CASSFPGPQGARGYTF.

The rearrangement joins TRBV2 to TRBJ1-5; D is ambiguous. V lost 8 bases to trimming and J lost 9 bases, with 17 bases between them. The CDR3 covers 13 residues. Germline-derived CDR1 and CDR2 are SNHLY and FYNNEI. CDR3 nucleotides: TGTGCCAGCGGCGGTGTTACCCCGTGGCCCCAGCATTTT. As protein: CASGGVTPWPQHF.

The sample holds a few counts of this clone. The rearrangement joins TRBV7-9 to TRBJ2-2, with D uncertain. With 6 bases removed from V and 8 bases from J, the gap between germline ends came to 4 bases. The germline gives CDR1 SEHNR, CDR2 FQNEAQ (reference sequence). The CDR3 is made up of 10 amino acids. CDR3 region: CASREGELFF. The CDR3 DNA is TGTGCCAGCAGGGAGGGGGAGCTGTTTTTT.

The chain links TRBV7-9 to TRBJ1-4; the D is unclear. This CDR3 has 13 amino acids. V lost 5 bases and J 8 bases, leaving 12 bases between the germline ends. Per germline, CDR1 SEHNR and CDR2 FQNEAQ (reference sequence). CDR3 in DNA: TGTGCCAGCAGCGTAAGCGGAAACGAAAAACTGTTTTTT. This encodes CASSVSGNEKLFF.

This clone was detected only once. The chain has TRBV28 and TRBJ2-7; 8 nucleotides agree with TRBD1. The CDR3 has 14 residues. With V trimmed by 5 bases and J by 2 bases, 5 bases remained unmatched. Germline-derived CDR1 and CDR2 are MDHEN and SYDVKM. For the CDR3, the DNA is TGTGCCAGCAGTGAGACAGGGGCGCCCTACGAGCAGTACTTC. This encodes CASSETGAPYEQYF.

V and J are TRBV5-1 and TRBJ1-1, with 9 bases fitting TRBD1. J was trimmed by 3 bases and V by 4 bases; bases with no gene match: 1. Germline lookup yields CDR1 SGHRS and CDR2 YFSETQ. This CDR3 has 13 residues. This chain's CDR3 is CASSRTGDTEAFF. Written as DNA, the CDR3 is TGCGCCAGCAGCCGGACAGGGGACACTGAAGCTTTCTTT.

V gene TRBV9 combines with J gene TRBJ2-7; D may be TRBD1 (6 bases). Germline assignment: CDR1 SGDLS and CDR2 YYNGEE. The ends were cut back, 3 bases at V and 5 bases at J, with 15 bases in the middle. The CDR3 contains 14 residues. The CDR3 nucleotides read TGTGCCAGCAGCGGCCGGGACAATTATCACGAGCAGTACTTC. Protein sequence: CASSGRDNYHEQYF. The whole variable domain, remainder taken from reference TRBV9 and TRBJ2-7, is DSGVTQTPKHLITATGQRVTLRCSPRSGDLSVYWYQQSLDQGLQFLIQYYNGEERAKGNILERFSAQQFPDLHSELNLSSLELGDSALYFCASSGRDNYHEQYFGPGTRLTVT.

Concerning this clone itself: The sample carries other DNA sequences with the same CDR3. This chain connects TRBV7-2 to TRBJ2-7; TRBD2 matches 7 bases. Germline loops: CDR1 SGHTA, CDR2 FQGNSA. CDR3 length: 14 residues. V dropped 1 base and J dropped 2; count of bases not matched to a gene: 2. CDR3 in DNA: TGTGCCAGCAGCTTAGAGCTAGCGGCCTACGAGCAGTACTTC. Its protein is CASSLELAAYEQYF.

CDR3 region: CASSLAGALYEQFF. Written as DNA, the CDR3 is TGTGCCAGCAGCTTAGCGGGGGCTCTTTATGAGCAGTTCTTC. The chain is built from TRBV7-9 and TRBJ2-1, with D maybe TRBD1 (6 bases). Germline loops: CDR1 SEHNR, CDR2 FQNEAQ (reference sequence). Trimming took off 0 bases at V and 8 bases at J, with 11 bases between the two ends. CDR3 length: 14 amino acids.

V and J are TRBV5-4 and TRBJ2-3; tentatively, D is TRBD2 (6 bases). Trimming stripped 2 bases from V and 2 bases from J, with 12 bases between. The length of the CDR3 is 15 residues. CDR1 is SGHNT and CDR2 is YYREEE in the germline V gene (reference sequence). CDR3 coding DNA: TGTGCCAGCAGCTTACTAGCAGCCCCCACAGATACGCAGTATTTT. Protein product: CASSLLAAPTDTQYF.

The chain employs TRBV19 and TRBJ2-5; D uncertain. Trimming took off 7 bases at V and 5 bases at J, with 17 bases between the two ends. The CDR3 loop spans 14 amino acids. Germline values: CDR1 LNHDA, CDR2 SQIVND (reference sequence). The CDR3: CASTPGIRSETQYF. DNA for the CDR3: TGTGCCAGTACGCCGGGTATTCGGTCGGAGACCCAGTACTTC.

The chain uses TRBV5-1 and TRBJ2-5; 7 bases are a match to TRBD1. After removal of 5 bases from V and 3 bases from J, the junction contained 4 bases not matched to a gene. The CDR3 is made up of 13 amino acids. The germline V gene has CDR1 SGHRS and CDR2 YFSETQ. The CDR3 here is CASSPGTEETQYF. In DNA form, the CDR3 reads TGCGCCAGCAGTCCCGGGACAGAAGAGACCCAGTACTTC.

This chain joins TRBV27 and TRBJ2-5, with 8 bases that match TRBD2. The CDR3 is made up of 16 amino acids. J gave up 0 bases and V 6 bases, and 9 bases lay outside the gene matches. Germline CDR1 MNHEY, CDR2 SMNVEV (reference sequence). CDR3 bases: TGTGCCAGCAGAGGGGGACTAGGGTCGTACCAAGAGACCCAGTACTTC. Translating gives CASRGGLGSYQETQYF.

The gene calls are TRBV12-5 and TRBJ2-5; D may be TRBD2 (5 bases). Per the germline V gene, CDR1 is LGHNT and CDR2 is FRNRAP. CDR3 length equals 14 residues. The germline V and J ends were trimmed by 7 bases and 1 base, with 13 bases remaining between them. The CDR3 region is CASAKWTFQETQYF. The CDR3, as DNA: TGTGCTAGTGCCAAATGGACTTTCCAAGAGACCCAGTACTTC.

The chain couples TRBV7-6 to TRBJ2-7, with 7 bases fitting TRBD2. Germline CDR1 reads SGHVS; CDR2 reads FNYEAQ. The CDR3 contains 15 residues. The V segment lost 5 bases and the J segment 4 bases; nucleotides outside the gene matches: 11. CDR3 protein: CASSPMAGEGYEQYF. CDR3 DNA: TGTGCCAGCAGCCCGATGGCGGGAGAAGGGTACGAGCAGTACTTC.

This clone was counted a single time. V gene TRBV14 combines with J gene TRBJ2-3; D not certain. The germline gives CDR1 SGHDN, CDR2 FVKESK. There are 13 residues in the CDR3. The V and J ends lost 0 bases and 6 bases respectively, with 7 bases between them. The CDR3 spells CASSQEWADTQYF. In DNA form, the CDR3 reads TGTGCCAGCAGCCAAGAATGGGCGGATACGCAGTATTTT.

V is TRBV24-1 and J is TRBJ1-2, with D maybe TRBD1 (5 bases). CDR1 and CDR2 from the germline V gene are KGHDR and SFDVKD. The CDR3 sequence is 12 residues long. V was shortened by 12 bases and J by 2 bases, with 12 bases between the two germline ends. In DNA, the CDR3 is TGTGCCGCGTCCCAGGGAAACTATGGCTACACCTTC. The encoded protein is CAASQGNYGYTF.

The chain joins TRBV13 to TRBJ2-3, with 10 bases lining up with TRBD2. The CDR3 is made up of 18 amino acids. Trimming removed 5 bases from V and 6 bases from J; junction bases left unmatched: 17. Looked up from germline, CDR1 is PRHDT and CDR2 is FYEKMQ (reference sequence). Here the CDR3 DNA reads TGTGCCAGCAGCCCCCGTGGAAGCGGGGGGGAACCACAGGATACGCAGTATTTT. Its protein is CASSPRGSGGEPQDTQYF.

The genes are TRBV19 and TRBJ2-3; 7 positions match TRBD1. Germline V gene lookup returns CDR1 LNHDA and CDR2 SQIVND (reference sequence). After removal of 3 bases from V and 1 base from J, the junction contained 7 bases not matched to a gene. The CDR3 totals 16 residues. The CDR3 DNA reads TGTGCCAGTAGTATTAGACAGGGTTGGGGCACAGATACGCAGTATTTT. Encoded protein: CASSIRQGWGTDTQYF.

V and J are TRBV5-6 and TRBJ1-6; TRBD1 aligns across 7 bases. Germline V gene lookup returns CDR1 SGHDT and CDR2 YYEEEE. V lost 0 bases, J lost 10 bases, and 4 bases stayed unmatched. This CDR3 has 14 residues. The CDR3 is CASSLDRGGSPLHF. Here the CDR3 DNA reads TGTGCCAGCAGCTTGGACAGGGGAGGATCACCCCTCCACTTT.

The chain joins TRBV3-1 (or the pseudogene TRBV3-2) to TRBJ1-4; D is unresolved. The V and J ends lost 3 bases and 3 bases respectively, with 8 bases between them. CDR3 length: 14 amino acids. Germline CDR1 LGHDT, CDR2 YNNKEL (reference sequence). Written as DNA, the CDR3 is TGTGCCAGCAGCCACTTTGAGGCTAATGAAAAACTGTTTTTT. Amino acid sequence: CASSHFEANEKLFF.

The count of this clone is one. This CDR3 reads CASSPTSLGAGYGYTF. In DNA, the CDR3 is TGTGCCAGCAGCCCGACCTCTTTGGGGGCAGGCTATGGCTACACCTTC. The J gene is TRBJ1-2, the V gene TRBV4-2; TRBD1 might be the D (6 bases). This CDR3 spans 16 amino acids. V was shortened by 4 bases and J by 4 bases, with 19 bases between the two germline ends. Germline V gene data show CDR1 as LGHNA and CDR2 as YNFKEQ.